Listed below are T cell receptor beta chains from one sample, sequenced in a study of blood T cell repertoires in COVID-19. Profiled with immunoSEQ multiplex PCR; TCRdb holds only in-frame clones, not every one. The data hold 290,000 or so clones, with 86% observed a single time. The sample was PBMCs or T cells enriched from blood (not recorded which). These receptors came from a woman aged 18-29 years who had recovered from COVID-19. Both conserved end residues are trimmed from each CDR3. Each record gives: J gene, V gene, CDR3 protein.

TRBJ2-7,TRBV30,AWSGGGEYEQY
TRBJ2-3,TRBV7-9,ASSLAGGEGLIDTQY
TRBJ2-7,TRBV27,ASSSGQSEQY
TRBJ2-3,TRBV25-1,ASSEYRGIKDTQY
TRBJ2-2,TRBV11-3,ASSLQGFGELF
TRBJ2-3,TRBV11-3,ASSPEGGPDTQY
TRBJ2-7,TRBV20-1,TGGVLHEQY
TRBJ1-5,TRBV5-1,ASSLGQGQPQH
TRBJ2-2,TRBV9,ASSVRPGLAGGYTGELF
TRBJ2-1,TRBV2,ASSQLASEF
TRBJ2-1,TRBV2,ASSEGGVAGGSLESSYNEQF
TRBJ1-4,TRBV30,AWTEDATNEKLF
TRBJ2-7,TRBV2,ASSDPGQGYEQY
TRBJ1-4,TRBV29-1,SVEGTGGAGGEKLF
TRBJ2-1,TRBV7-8,ASSQIGTSGPYEQF
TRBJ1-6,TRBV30,AWTGGYNSPLH
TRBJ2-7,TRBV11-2,ASSLVSGDEQY
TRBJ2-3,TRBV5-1,ASSLIGEPTTDTQY
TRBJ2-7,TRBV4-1,ASSQGGGNKAEQY
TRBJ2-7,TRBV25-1,ASSVLADSYEQY
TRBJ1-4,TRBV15,ATSSGPTTTNEKLF